This paragraph covers one TCR beta chain sequence. This entry belongs to a study of technical replicates of blood from several donors. There are 16 residues in the CDR3. V shed 1 base and J 4 bases; nucleotides not matched to a gene: 6. Germline V gene data show CDR1 as LGHNA and CDR2 as YSLEER. The table came from immunoSEQ multiplex PCR; TCRdb's copy has only in-frame clones and leaves some out. The data show tens of thousands of clones, 90% seen once. The chain employs TRBV4-3 and TRBJ2-7; 11 bases align to TRBD2. Material: PBMCs. This clonotype was sampled from a human donor in good health. Some clones in this sample may be carry-over from other donors' samples. The CDR3 DNA reads as TGCGCCAGCAGCCAAGCATCGGGACTAGCGGCGTACGAGCAGTACTTC. As protein: CASSQASGLAAYEQYF.